This TCR beta chain was found in a study of CD8 T cells in Susac syndrome (dated 2019 in TCRdb). Concerning the study at large: Whether CD8+ T cell activation and differentiation in Susac syndrome was antigen driven was tested using repertoire sequencing. CD8+ T cell repertoire clonality was compared between 12 healthy donors, approximately 14 Susac syndrome patients and 15 multiple sclerosis patients. Broad study findings and their caveats: The number of individuals in the TCR sequencing and HLA analysis was recognized as being relatively small.

Peripheral blood CD8+ and CD4+ T cells from healthy donors, Susac syndrome patients and multiple sclerosis patients were profiled using high-throughput TCR beta sequencing. Multiple sclerosis controls were treatment-naive patients with stable or active relapsing-remitting disease fulfilling revised McDonald criteria. Bulk CD8+ and CD4+ T cells were purified by magnetic negative isolation, whereas CD8+ TEMRA cells were enriched by FACS. Blood was drawn into EDTA tubes, processed within 24 hours, and PBMCs were isolated by density gradient centrifugation. PBMCs destined for TCR sequencing were cryopreserved in liquid nitrogen and later thawed in a 37 °C water bath. A purity of at least 90% was achieved for sorted or isolated CD4+, CD8+ and CD8+ TEMRA cells. RNA was extracted using the RNeasy kit, and roughly 0.5 to 1 microgram was reverse transcribed with random hexamers. TCR beta CDR3 regions were amplified with the immunoSEQ multiplex PCR assay covering 54 Vbeta and 13 Jbeta segments. To correct PCR amplification bias, a synthetic template baseline was used for both primer optimization and computational correction. In the source study's methods: Reads were annotated to V, D and J genes per IMGT and analyzed with immunoSEQ Analyzer, keeping only productive sequences. Clonality was computed as one minus Shannon entropy normalized by log2 of the number of productive unique sequences. For each patient and control, public and private clones were evaluated within the 100 most prevalent clones. Susac-specific clones were defined as absent from healthy and MS cohorts, about 1,000 published viral clones and other ImmuneACCESS disease sequences. The public reads were quality trimmed at Q25 with fastp and then assembled into clones with MiXCR by TCRdb, keeping productive beta chains. Under each unique CDR3 protein, matching rows form one entry showing the most common genes and DNA. Here the V and J calls rest on TCRdb's processing, not on the authors' analysis. The sample table records around 220,000 distinct CDR3 sequences; around nine tenths of these occur just once. The biggest ten clones account for over 0.1% of the sample.

Note on this clonotype: Its antigen is still unknown. Per-nucleotide qualities are absent, and no much larger clonotype sits a single base away.

The sample consisted of CD8+ T cells from PBMCs. The clonotype comes from a human donor with multiple sclerosis.

The base sequence is TGCAGTGCTGCTCTACAGGGCCACACTGAAGCTTTCTTT. This translates into CSAALQGHTEAFF. Rearrangement joined TRBV20-1 to TRBJ1-1; TRBD1 is perhaps the D gene, given 6 matching bases. As encoded in the germline V gene (reference sequence), CDR1 is DFQATT while CDR2 is SNEGSKA. V and J are truncated by 5 bases and 3 bases respectively, leaving an intervening sequence of 13 bases. There are 13 amino acids in the CDR3, from cysteine to phenylalanine inclusive. Left in the record is the CDR3 DNA by itself, 39 bases read in frame from the first base.